This is a list of T cell receptor beta chains from one sample in a study of cytomegalovirus exposure and HLA in healthy donors. TCRdb's copy holds only in-frame clones and misses some; the assay was immunoSEQ multiplex PCR. The sample has 150,000 to 200,000 clones; 76% are singletons. Specimen: PBMCs. Receptors originate from a woman in her twenties or thirties in good health and CMV-seropositive. CDR3s include the opening cysteine and the closing phenylalanine or tryptophan. D genes are given only for firm matches. Only some rows state a clone size, as once, few, many or a class for expanded clones.

j_call,clone_size,v_call,d_call,cdr3_aa,cdr3_nt
TRBJ1-5,.,TRBV19,TRBD1,CASAGGHGQPQHF,TGTGCCAGTGCAGGGGGGCATGGGCAGCCCCAGCATTTT
TRBJ1-3,.,TRBV4-3,.,CASSKAGGNGNTIYF,TGCGCCAGCAGCAAGGCGGGGGGTAATGGAAACACCATATATTTT
TRBJ2-1,.,TRBV7-9,TRBD1,CASSFSPGTGDQFF,TGTGCCAGCAGTTTTTCCCCCGGGACAGGGGACCAGTTCTTC
TRBJ2-2,.,TRBV6-4,.,CASSARGTGELFF,TGTGCCAGCAGTGCCAGGGGAACCGGGGAGCTGTTTTTT
TRBJ2-5,.,TRBV4-2,TRBD2,CASSRGLAGQETQYF,TGTGCCAGCAGCCGGGGACTAGCGGGTCAAGAGACCCAGTACTTC
TRBJ1-5,.,TRBV6-5,.,CASGGGLNSNQPQHF,TGTGCCAGCGGCGGCGGGTTAAATAGCAATCAGCCCCAGCATTTT
TRBJ1-5,few,TRBV30,.,CAWSVLPAGPRAQPQHF,TGTGCCTGGAGTGTACTACCCGCGGGACCTAGGGCTCAGCCCCAGCATTTT
TRBJ1-1,few,TRBV6-5,TRBD1,CASRTGGMTEAFF,TGTGCCAGCAGGACAGGGGGGATGACTGAAGCTTTCTTT
TRBJ1-1,.,TRBV5-1,.,CASSWRTDYTEAFF,TGCGCCAGCAGCTGGAGGACGGACTACACTGAAGCTTTCTTT
TRBJ2-5,.,TRBV7-3,TRBD1,CASSSQSPRQGETQYF,TGTGCCAGCAGCTCCCAAAGCCCTCGACAGGGAGAGACCCAGTACTTC
TRBJ2-5,.,TRBV7-8,TRBD1,CASSTMLGTGKETQYF,TGTGCCAGCAGCACTATGCTCGGGACAGGAAAAGAGACCCAGTACTTC
TRBJ1-1,.,TRBV7-2,.,CASSLAAKNTEAFF,TGTGCCAGCAGCTTAGCGGCCAAAAACACTGAAGCTTTCTTT
TRBJ2-1,once,TRBV5-1,TRBD1,CASSPGTGVWDEQFF,TGCGCCAGCAGCCCCGGGACAGGGGTTTGGGATGAGCAGTTCTTC
TRBJ2-6,.,TRBV4-3,.,CASSQGVREPSGANVLTF,TGCGCCAGCAGCCAAGGGGTGAGGGAGCCCTCTGGGGCCAACGTCCTGACTTTC
TRBJ1-2,.,TRBV6-5,.,CASSDSWGAGYGYTF,TGTGCCAGCAGTGACTCTTGGGGAGCGGGGTATGGCTACACCTTC